This T cell receptor (beta chain) is from a study of blood T cell repertoires in COVID-19. Overall study: COVID-19 samples, acute and convalescent, were from the United States, Italy and Spain. PBMCs, B-cell-depleted T cells, or T cells provided the cDNA or gDNA that made up the material.

CDR1 is ENHRY, CDR2 SYGVKD, per germline. CDR3 length: 15 amino acids. Trimming pared 3 bases from V and 10 bases from J, leaving 16 bases between. The authors' processing: It was from reference gene primer amplification that nucleated cell counts were estimated. Produced via immunoSEQ multiplex PCR; TCRdb's table is partial and in-frame only. The V and J calls and clone size are taken from that table; D and trimming were inferred from the DNA. The sample includes over 90,000 clones, around 87% of them seen just once. This TCR was sampled from a human donor in a cohort sampled during active COVID-19. What was sequenced was peripheral blood. The V and J genes are TRBV10-3 and TRBJ1-6, with D perhaps TRBD1 (6 bases). The CDR3 DNA reads TGTGCCATCAGTGAATTAGGGGGGGCAGACTCACCCCTCCACTTT. It specifies CAISELGGADSPLHF.